One and the same sample provided the 6 T cell receptor delta chains below, sequenced in a study of gamma-delta T cells after stem cell transplantation. TCRdb re-called clones from the RT-PCR reads using CATT. The table records 1,500 to 2,000 delta-chain clones, around 3.5% of them present only once. Specimen: gamma-delta T cells. Source of these receptors: a human donor. It is not recorded whose cells these are; they may come from a transplant donor.

This clone was found a few times. Other DNA sequences in the sample encode the same CDR3. This rearrangement joins TRDV2 to TRDJ1; 9 nucleotides align to TRDD3. The CDR3 has 19 residues. V trimming: 0 bases; J trimming: 3 bases; junction bases outside the gene matches: 16. Germline V lookup: CDR1 GEAIGNYY, CDR2 EKD. The CDR3 nucleotides are TGTGCCTGTGACACCCTACATACTGGGGGACGGGAGGAGGCCGATAAACTCATCTTT. Encoded protein: CACDTLHTGGREEADKLIF.

With respect to this clone: This likely reflects a read error, since a far larger clone is one base away. The J gene is TRDJ1, the V gene TRDV2; 12 bases are shared with TRDD3. After removal of 5 bases from V and 5 bases from J, the junction contained 8 bases not matched to a gene. The CDR3 is made up of 15 amino acids. Germline lookup yields CDR1 GEAIGNYY and CDR2 EKD. CDR3 region: CACVILGDTGDKLIF. The CDR3 nucleotides are TGTGCCTGTGTCATACTGGGGGATACCGGGGATAAACTCATCTTT.

This chain joins TRDV2 and TRDJ1; 8 bases align to TRDD3. V was pared by 0 bases and J by 3 bases, with 14 bases of the junction left unmatched. The CDR3 length is 18 residues. The V gene's germline CDR1 is GEAIGNYY and CDR2 EKD. The CDR3 sequence is CACDTVNDGGSSPDKLIF. CDR3 nucleotide sequence: TGTGCCTGTGACACCGTCAATGATGGGGGATCCTCCCCCGATAAACTCATCTTT.

The CDR3 coding sequence is TGTGCCTGTGACACCGTACTGGACTCCTGGGACACCCGACAGATGTTTTTC. Its translation is CACDTVLDSWDTRQMFF. The chain uses TRDV2 and TRDJ3; tentative D call: TRDD3 (5 bases). The CDR3 spans 17 residues. CDR1 and CDR2 from the germline V gene are GEAIGNYY and EKD. With 0 bases removed from V and 0 bases from J, the gap between germline ends came to 8 bases.

This clone has more than one count but fewer than ten. A much more abundant neighbour one base away suggests this may be a read error. The J gene is TRDJ3, the V gene TRDV2; 10 nucleotides agree with TRDD3. This CDR3 is built from 21 residues. Losses at the gene ends were 0 bases for V and 2 bases for J; bases not matched to a gene: 12. CDR1 and CDR2 (germline): GEAIGNYY, EKD. For the CDR3, the DNA is TGTGCCTGTGACACCTTCGGGGGATACGGTCCTAGCCCCTGGGACACCCGACAGATGTTTTTC. Its translation is CACDTFGGYGPSPWDTRQMFF.

This clone is medium-sized. Other nucleotide sequences from this sample produce the same CDR3. V and J are TRDV2 and TRDJ1; the match to TRDD3 covers 9 bases. The CDR3 extends over 15 amino acids. Trimming cost V 3 bases and J 0 bases; bases outside gene matches: 4. Germline assignment: CDR1 GEAIGNYY and CDR2 EKD. The CDR3 loop is CACDALGEYTDKLIF. The DNA for the CDR3 is TGTGCCTGTGACGCACTGGGGGAGTACACCGATAAACTCATCTTT.